Listed here are 7 T cell receptor beta chains from one sample, sequenced in a study of CD8 T cells in ankylosing spondylitis. Each CDR3 protein gets one entry after TCRdb re-called the 5' RACE reads with MiXCR. The sample lists about 240,000 distinct CDR3 sequences, less than 10% occurring once. Sequenced material: blood, either unsorted or a sorted T cell fraction (not recorded which). Source of these receptors: a male donor with ankylosing spondylitis or in good health (not recorded which).

This clonotype was seen many times. The rearrangement links TRBV25-1 to TRBJ1-1; D is uncertain. Germline V gives CDR1 MGHDK, CDR2 SYGVNS. CDR3 size: 12 residues. Deletions cut 4 bases from V and 11 bases from J, with 14 bases between. The CDR3 loop reads CASSGVTRWAFF. The CDR3 nucleotides read TGTGCCAGCAGTGGAGTCACTCGATGGGCTTTCTTT.

There are many counts of this clonotype. J is TRBJ2-3 and V is TRBV24-1; D call uncertain. CDR1 is KGHDR, CDR2 SFDVKD, per germline. The CDR3 is made up of 13 amino acids. The ends were cut back, 3 bases at V and 6 bases at J, with 9 bases in the middle. DNA of the CDR3: TGTGCCACCAGTGATGACTCCTGGGATACGCAGTATTTT. Translated: CATSDDSWDTQYF.

The rearrangement links TRBV7-6 to TRBJ2-4, with 7 bases matching TRBD2. With V trimmed by 5 bases and J by 8 bases, 9 bases remained unmatched. The CDR3 spans 14 residues. Germline values: CDR1 SGHVS, CDR2 FNYEAQ. CDR3 bases: TGTGCCAGCAGCCGATTTGCGGGGGTGGACATTCAGTACTTC. Protein product: CASSRFAGVDIQYF.

This clonotype was found many times. The CDR3: CSAQWGRMNTEAFF. The CDR3 DNA follows: TGCAGTGCGCAATGGGGTCGGATGAACACTGAAGCTTTCTTT. The V and J genes are TRBV20-1 and TRBJ1-1; D call uncertain. This CDR3 is 14 amino acids long. V dropped 6 bases and J dropped 0 bases, with 14 bases sitting between them. Germline lookup yields CDR1 DFQATT and CDR2 SNEGSKA (reference sequence).

This clonotype was counted ten times or more. The CDR3: CASSRIDTQYF. For the CDR3, the DNA is TGTGCCAGCAGTCGAATAGATACGCAGTATTTT. The chain carries TRBV6-2 or TRBV6-3 and TRBJ2-3; no firm D call. The CDR3 loop spans 11 amino acids. V was trimmed by 5 bases and J by 5 bases, leaving 5 bases between them. The germline gives CDR1 MNHEY, CDR2 SVGEGT.

This clonotype was seen at least ten times. The gene calls are TRBV6-1 and TRBJ1-5; 8 bases agree with TRBD1. The trim removed 8 bases at V and 1 base at J, leaving 4 bases unmatched. The CDR3 contains 14 residues. Germline-derived CDR1 and CDR2 are MNHNS and SASEGT. The CDR3 bases are TGTGCCAGCGGACCAGGGGGCAGCAATCAGCCCCAGCATTTT. Protein: CASGPGGSNQPQHF.

This clonotype was recorded at least ten times. The chain has TRBV15 and TRBJ2-3, with D perhaps matching TRBD1 (6 bases). Germline-derived CDR1 and CDR2 are LNHNV and YYDKDF (reference sequence). The CDR3 is 15 residues long. V lost 4 bases and J lost 1, with 12 bases in between. CDR3: CATSKTGSGTDTQYF. CDR3 sequence (DNA): TGTGCCACCAGCAAGACAGGTAGCGGCACAGATACGCAGTATTTT.